The 23 T cell receptor beta chains in this list originate from one sample, sequenced in a study of early T cells in non-severe SARS-CoV-2 infection. In TCRdb, the 5' RACE reads were re-called with MiXCR into one record per CDR3 protein. The sample has roughly 90,000 distinct CDR3 sequences, less than 15% seen once. The sequencing input was whole blood. All receptors come from an adult who was a healthcare worker with PCR-confirmed SARS-CoV-2 infection or an uninfected control (not recorded which).

This clonotype has just one count. The gene calls are TRBV6-5 and TRBJ1-1, with D possibly TRBD1 on 5 matching bases. The V and J ends lost 5 bases and 10 bases respectively, with 14 bases between them. The CDR3 covers 12 residues. Germline assignment: CDR1 MNHEY and CDR2 SVGAGI. The CDR3 DNA is TGTGCCAGCAGTAATGCAGGGTTAAGAGCTTTCTTT. Translating it yields CASSNAGLRAFF.

This clonotype has more than one count but fewer than ten. The rearrangement joins TRBV5-1 to TRBJ1-1; D is unresolved. In germline, CDR1 is SGHRS, CDR2 YFSETQ. The CDR3 is made up of 18 amino acids. V shed 2 bases and J shed 0 bases, with 20 bases lying between them. The DNA for the CDR3 is TGCGCCAGCAGCTTCCTAGCGCAGACACGTACTATGAACACTGAAGCTTTCTTT. It codes for CASSFLAQTRTMNTEAFF. Using reference TRBV5-1 and TRBJ1-1 for the parts outside the CDR3, the full variable domain is KAGVTQTPRYLIKTRGQQVTLSCSPISGHRSVSWYQQTPGQGLQFLFEYFSETQRNKGNFPGRFSGRQFSNSRSEMNVSTLELGDSALYLCASSFLAQTRTMNTEAFFGQGTRLTVV.

The chain joins TRBV5-1 to TRBJ2-1; 14 nucleotides agree with TRBD2. This CDR3 is 16 amino acids long. J gave up 9 bases and V 3 bases, and 8 bases lay outside the gene matches. Germline-derived CDR1 and CDR2 are SGHRS and YFSETQ. The CDR3 protein is CASSSPTSGGAAEQFF. The CDR3 bases are TGCGCCAGCAGCTCGCCGACTAGCGGGGGGGCGGCTGAGCAGTTCTTC.

This chain uses TRBV7-9 with TRBJ1-3; 8 bases map to TRBD1. V was clipped by 5 bases and J by 0 bases; unmatched bases: 6. Germline loops: CDR1 SEHNR, CDR2 FQNEAQ (reference sequence). CDR3 length: 16 amino acids. CDR3 in amino acids: CASSSQGASSGNTIYF. The CDR3 bases are TGTGCCAGCAGCAGCCAGGGGGCCAGCTCTGGAAACACCATATATTTT.

This clonotype was picked up many times. This chain links TRBV7-2 with TRBJ2-5; D possibly uses TRBD1 or TRBD2 (5 bases each). CDR1 SGHTA and CDR2 FQGNSA come from the germline V gene. The CDR3 is 13 amino acids. Trimming removed 6 bases from V and 7 bases from J, with 15 bases in between. The CDR3 reads CASRLRGPGTQYF. The CDR3 nucleotides are TGTGCCAGCAGACTACGGGGCCCGGGGACCCAGTACTTC.

This clonotype was seen only a few times. The gene calls are TRBV27 and TRBJ1-4; possibly TRBD1 for D (5 bases). This CDR3 contains 16 residues. The germline V gene encodes CDR1 MNHEY and CDR2 SMNVEV (reference sequence). V lost 4 bases to trimming and J lost 0 bases, with 12 bases between them. The CDR3 sequence: CASSSDTSATNEKLFF. The CDR3 coding sequence is TGTGCCAGCAGTTCGGACACCTCTGCAACTAATGAAAAACTGTTTTTT.

This sequence joins TRBV4-1 and TRBJ2-5, with D maybe TRBD2 (6 bases). The CDR3 has 19 residues. CDR1 and CDR2 (germline): MGHRA, YSYEKL. Deletions cut 0 bases from V and 1 base from J, with 21 bases between. The CDR3 sequence is CASSQDGPFSLAAQETQYF. For the CDR3, the DNA is TGCGCCAGCAGCCAAGATGGGCCCTTCTCACTAGCCGCCCAAGAGACCCAGTACTTC.

The rearrangement uses TRBV5-5 and TRBJ2-6; 12 bases match TRBD1. Germline V lookup: CDR1 SGHKS, CDR2 YYEKEE (reference sequence). This CDR3 region has 17 residues. The trim removed 4 bases at V and 3 bases at J, leaving 5 bases unmatched. The DNA of the CDR3 is TGTGCCAGCAGCCCGGGACAGGGGGCAAGTGGGGCCAACGTCCTGACTTTC. It encodes CASSPGQGASGANVLTF.

The CDR3 DNA sequence: TGCGCCAGCAGCCAGGGACAGAACTATGGCTACACCTTC. Its protein product is CASSQGQNYGYTF. The V call is TRBV4-1, the J call TRBJ1-2; 7 nucleotides match TRBD1. The CDR3 is 13 amino acids. The germline CDR1 and CDR2 sequences are MGHRA and YSYEKL. V was pared by 3 bases and J by 2 bases, with 0 bases of the junction left unmatched.

This clonotype was counted many times. V and J are TRBV6-5 and TRBJ2-2, with 11 nucleotides matching TRBD1. V dropped 5 bases and J dropped 6; count of bases not matched to a gene: 5. This CDR3 spans 15 amino acids. CDR1 and CDR2 from the germline V gene are MNHEY and SVGAGI. The CDR3 protein is CASSPRTGGAGELFF. The CDR3 DNA follows: TGTGCCAGCAGTCCCAGGACAGGGGGCGCCGGGGAGCTGTTTTTT.

This clonotype appeared a few times. This chain connects TRBV7-3 to TRBJ1-1; D gene unclear. The V end lost 2 bases, the J end lost 6 bases, and 16 bases lay between the germline ends. The CDR3 totals 15 residues. Germline V lookup: CDR1 SGHTA, CDR2 FQGTGA. CDR3 sequence (DNA): TGTGCCAGCAGCTTATTAGCCGGGCCGAAGGCTGAAGCTTTCTTT. It is translated as CASSLLAGPKAEAFF.

The chain carries TRBV6-5 and TRBJ1-3, with D possibly matching TRBD1 (5 bases). The germline V and J ends were trimmed by 5 bases and 2 bases, with 19 bases remaining between them. Germline V lookup: CDR1 MNHEY, CDR2 SVGAGI. The CDR3 consists of 17 residues. This CDR3 is CASSVRWSQGAGNTIYF. The CDR3 DNA sequence: TGTGCCAGCAGTGTACGGTGGAGCCAGGGCGCTGGAAACACCATATATTTT.

This clonotype was detected only a few times. The chain carries TRBV4-2 and TRBJ1-1; D is perhaps TRBD1 (6 bases). V dropped 5 bases and J dropped 4 bases, with 17 bases sitting between them. Germline V CDR1 and CDR2: LGHNA, YNFKEQ. CDR3 size: 15 residues. CDR3 residues: CASSEGMRGVTEAFF. In DNA, the CDR3 is TGTGCCAGCAGCGAAGGGATGAGGGGGGTCACTGAAGCTTTCTTT.

The chain is built from TRBV28 and TRBJ2-3; 10 bases line up with TRBD1. The CDR3 is made up of 16 amino acids. Germline CDR1 reads MDHEN; CDR2 reads SYDVKM. With 2 bases clipped from V and 4 bases from J, the junction kept 6 bases outside the gene matches. CDR3 protein: CASSLAGQGNSDTQYF. In DNA, the CDR3 is TGTGCCAGCAGTTTAGCGGGACAGGGGAATTCAGATACGCAGTATTTT.

This rearrangement joins TRBV9 to TRBJ2-7, with 7 bases fitting TRBD2. From germline, CDR1 is SGDLS and CDR2 YYNGEE. V was clipped by 0 bases and J by 5 bases; unmatched bases: 8. The length of the CDR3 is 15 residues. CDR3 nucleotide sequence: TGTGCCAGCAGCGTAGGGGAGGGAATCCTCGACGAGCAGTACTTC. Residues: CASSVGEGILDEQYF.

A few counts support this clonotype. V usage is TRBV11-2 and J usage is TRBJ1-2; D remains ambiguous. Germline V gives CDR1 SGHAT, CDR2 FQNNGV. The ends were cut back, 3 bases at V and 8 bases at J, with 13 bases in the middle. The CDR3 extends over 13 amino acids. The CDR3 nucleotides are TGTGCCAGCAGCTTCGTTTCCTTCGAGGGCTACACCTTC. Its translation: CASSFVSFEGYTF.

The chain recombines TRBV29-1 with TRBJ1-1; tentative D call: TRBD1 (6 bases). In germline, CDR1 is SQVTM, CDR2 ANQGSEA. The CDR3 runs 13 residues. Between the trimmed V and J ends, which lost 4 bases and 5 bases, there was a span of 14 bases. CDR3: CSVGPGAGTEAFF. The CDR3 region has the DNA TGCAGCGTTGGTCCGGGGGCAGGTACTGAAGCTTTCTTT.

This chain connects TRBV4-2 to TRBJ2-7; 8 nucleotides match TRBD1. With V trimmed by 4 bases and J by 2 bases, 10 bases remained unmatched. The CDR3 loop spans 16 amino acids. Germline CDR1 and CDR2: LGHNA and YNFKEQ. CDR3 bases: TGTGCCAGCAGCCCCTTACTTAGGACAGGGACCTACGAGCAGTACTTC. It specifies CASSPLLRTGTYEQYF.

J is TRBJ2-7 and V is TRBV20-1; D unresolved. Germline V lookup: CDR1 DFQATT, CDR2 SNEGSKA (reference sequence). The CDR3 contains 12 residues. V was trimmed by 3 bases and J by 2 bases, leaving 8 bases between them. The CDR3 spells CSARSSTYEQYF. CDR3 in DNA: TGCAGTGCTAGGTCCTCGACCTACGAGCAGTACTTC.

The rearrangement joins TRBV20-1 to TRBJ2-2; no definite D call. With 0 bases removed from V and 7 bases from J, the gap between germline ends came to 3 bases. This CDR3 contains 11 residues. Per germline, CDR1 DFQATT and CDR2 SNEGSKA (reference sequence). The CDR3 DNA reads TGCAGTGCTAGAGAGGACGGGGAGCTGTTTTTT. Protein: CSAREDGELFF.

This clonotype showed up many times. The rearrangement uses TRBV5-6 and TRBJ2-5; D may correspond to TRBD1 or TRBD2 (5 bases each). V was clipped by 4 bases and J by 1 base, with 14 bases between them. The CDR3 consists of 15 residues. CDR1 is SGHDT, CDR2 YYEEEE, per germline. The CDR3: CASSPAGTSQETQYF. The CDR3 region has the DNA TGTGCCAGCAGCCCCGCCGGGACCAGCCAAGAGACCCAGTACTTC.

This clonotype was counted only a few times. V usage is TRBV7-6 and J usage is TRBJ2-7; 7 positions match TRBD1. With V trimmed by 1 base and J by 4 bases, 4 bases remained unmatched. The CDR3 sequence is 14 residues long. Germline V gene sequence: CDR1 SGHVS, CDR2 FNYEAQ. DNA of the CDR3: TGTGCCAGCAGCTTAGGAGGGGGCCTGTACGAGCAGTACTTC. It yields the protein CASSLGGGLYEQYF.

This clonotype was detected ten times or more. V and J are TRBV27 and TRBJ2-7; 10 nucleotides agree with TRBD1. Trimming cost V 5 bases and J 4 bases; bases outside gene matches: 5. CDR1 and CDR2 from the germline V gene are MNHEY and SMNVEV (reference sequence). The CDR3 consists of 14 residues. Here the CDR3 reads CASSRTGGRYEQYF. The DNA of the CDR3 is TGTGCCAGCAGTAGGACAGGGGGGCGGTACGAGCAGTACTTC.